A selection of T cell receptor beta chains follows, all from one sample in a study of cytomegalovirus exposure and HLA in healthy donors. The repertoire was sequenced with immunoSEQ multiplex PCR; TCRdb's copy has only in-frame clones and lacks some. This table holds some 140,000 clones, roughly 80% found once. Material: PBMCs. Receptor source: a young man in good health and CMV-seropositive. Both conserved end residues are part of each CDR3. D genes are given only for firm matches. Clone sizes are given selectively: once, few, many, or a class where the clone is expanded.

size: .; J: TRBJ1-2; D: .; V: TRBV9; DNA: TGTGCCAGCAGCGCCTGGAGGCACTCAAACTATGGCTACACCTTC; CDR3: CASSAWRHSNYGYTF
size: .; J: TRBJ1-3; D: TRBD1; V: TRBV19; DNA: TGTGCCAGTAGTATGGCACGGGACAGCTCCTCTGGAAACACCATATATTTT; CDR3: CASSMARDSSSGNTIYF
size: .; J: TRBJ2-5; D: TRBD1; V: TRBV5-1; DNA: TGCGCCAGCAGCTTGGGTCAGGGGGAAGGTGAGACCCAGTACTTC; CDR3: CASSLGQGEGETQYF
size: .; J: TRBJ1-5; D: .; V: TRBV30; DNA: TGTGCCTGGAGTAGCAGGGTGGATCAGCCCCAGCATTTT; CDR3: CAWSSRVDQPQHF
size: .; J: TRBJ1-4; D: TRBD1; V: TRBV19; DNA: TGTGCCAGTAATACGGGACAGGATAATGAAAAACTGTTTTTT; CDR3: CASNTGQDNEKLFF
size: .; J: TRBJ2-2; D: TRBD1; V: TRBV9; DNA: TGTGCCAGCAGCGCGCCGGGACAGGGGTTTCACGGGGAGCTGTTTTTT; CDR3: CASSAPGQGFHGELFF
size: .; J: TRBJ1-5; D: .; V: TRBV27; DNA: TGTGCCAGCAGTCCTTTCGATCTATTCAATCAGCCCCAGCATTTT; CDR3: CASSPFDLFNQPQHF
size: .; J: TRBJ2-5; D: .; V: TRBV11-2; DNA: TGTGCCAGCAGCTTTCATGGGGCTCGGTGGGGCCAAGAGACCCAGTACTTC; CDR3: CASSFHGARWGQETQYF
size: .; J: TRBJ2-7; D: TRBD2; V: TRBV7-9; DNA: TGTGCCAGCAGCTTAGGCGGGAGTATCTACGAGCAGTACTTC; CDR3: CASSLGGSIYEQYF
size: .; J: TRBJ1-5; D: .; V: TRBV2; DNA: TGTGCCAGCAGACGGACAGCTAACAATCAGCCCCAGCATTTT; CDR3: CASRRTANNQPQHF
size: .; J: TRBJ1-1; D: .; V: TRBV19; DNA: TGTGCCAGTAGTATAGATGGCAGGAACACTGAAGCTTTCTTT; CDR3: CASSIDGRNTEAFF
size: few; J: TRBJ1-1; D: .; V: TRBV6-1; DNA: TGTGCCAGCACCGGGGGAGGGTCAGGGAACACTGAAGCTTTCTTT; CDR3: CASTGGGSGNTEAFF
size: once; J: TRBJ2-1; D: TRBD1; V: TRBV25-1; DNA: TGTGCCAGCCAAGGACAGGGTTCCTACAATGAGCAGTTCTTC; CDR3: CASQGQGSYNEQFF
size: .; J: TRBJ2-2; D: TRBD2; V: TRBV10-3; DNA: TGTGCCATCAGTGACGGACTAGCGGGAGGATTGGGCGGGGAGCTGTTTTTT; CDR3: CAISDGLAGGLGGELFF
size: .; J: TRBJ2-7; D: TRBD1; V: TRBV27; DNA: TGTGCCAGCAGTCCACCCCGGGACAGGGGGCGCATTGGGGAGCAGTACTTC; CDR3: CASSPPRDRGRIGEQYF
size: .; J: TRBJ2-1; D: .; V: TRBV7-3; DNA: TGTGCCAGCAGCTTAGTAGACGGGAATGAGCAGTTCTTC; CDR3: CASSLVDGNEQFF
size: .; J: TRBJ2-1; D: TRBD2; V: TRBV4-1; DNA: TGCGCCAGCAGCCCCCGGGACAGGGTTTCTAGCGGGAGGGCCGTTGAGCAGTTCTTC; CDR3: CASSPRDRVSSGRAVEQFF
size: .; J: TRBJ2-7; D: TRBD2; V: TRBV2; DNA: TGTGCCAGCAGTGAAGATAGCGGGTCGTCCTACGAGCAGTACTTC; CDR3: CASSEDSGSSYEQYF
size: .; J: TRBJ2-7; D: TRBD1; V: TRBV7-9; DNA: TGTGCCAGCAGCTTTCCGGGACAGCTCTACGAGCAGTACTTC; CDR3: CASSFPGQLYEQYF
size: .; J: TRBJ2-7; D: .; V: TRBV9; DNA: TGTGCCAGCAGCGTAGGTTTAGGGCAAGGGACATACGAGCAGTACTTC; CDR3: CASSVGLGQGTYEQYF
size: .; J: TRBJ1-2; D: .; V: TRBV28; DNA: TGTGCCAGCAGGAACCGTCTCGTTGGGGCCGATGGCTACACCTTC; CDR3: CASRNRLVGADGYTF
size: .; J: TRBJ2-3; D: TRBD2; V: TRBV6-1; DNA: TGTGCCAGCGGAACTAGCGGGACCGCAGATACGCAGTATTTT; CDR3: CASGTSGTADTQYF
size: .; J: TRBJ2-5; D: TRBD2; V: TRBV4-1; DNA: TGCGCCAGCAGCCAAGGACTAGCCCAAGAGACCCAGTACTTC; CDR3: CASSQGLAQETQYF
size: .; J: TRBJ2-2; D: .; V: TRBV21-1; DNA: TGTGCCAGTAGAGGAAGTAGCGGGAGCTCTAACGGGGAGCTGTTTTTT; CDR3: CASRGSSGSSNGELFF
size: .; J: TRBJ2-2; D: .; V: TRBV11-3; DNA: TGTGCCAGCAGCCCCGGCGGAACGAACACCGGGGAGCTGTTTTTT; CDR3: CASSPGGTNTGELFF
size: .; J: TRBJ2-5; D: TRBD1; V: TRBV28; DNA: TGTGCCAGCAGTGTCAGGGGGCTGGGCCAAGAGACCCAGTACTTC; CDR3: CASSVRGLGQETQYF
size: .; J: TRBJ1-3; D: TRBD1; V: TRBV5-8; DNA: TGTGCCAGCAGCTTCCGACAGGGACCCACTCCTGGAAACACCATATATTTT; CDR3: CASSFRQGPTPGNTIYF
size: .; J: TRBJ2-5; D: TRBD2; V: TRBV7-2; DNA: TGTGCCAGCACTCCGGCTAGCGGGGAACAAGAGACCCAGTACTTC; CDR3: CASTPASGEQETQYF
size: once; J: TRBJ2-3; D: TRBD2; V: TRBV6-1; DNA: TGTGCCAGCATCACTAGCGGGAGGGCTTATACGCAGTATTTT; CDR3: CASITSGRAYTQYF
size: .; J: TRBJ2-6; D: .; V: TRBV7-3; DNA: TGTGCCAGCAGCCTACAAGTCAGGGCTGGGGCCAACGTCCTGACTTTC; CDR3: CASSLQVRAGANVLTF
size: once; J: TRBJ1-4; D: .; V: TRBV5-1; DNA: TGCGCCAGCAGCTTGGCGATACAACCTAGTGAAAAACTGTTTTTT; CDR3: CASSLAIQPSEKLFF
size: .; J: TRBJ1-5; D: TRBD1; V: TRBV5-6; DNA: TGTGCCAGCAGCGCCGGTCCGGGACAGGGGAGCAATCAGCCCCAGCATTTT; CDR3: CASSAGPGQGSNQPQHF
size: .; J: TRBJ2-2; D: .; V: TRBV11-2; DNA: TGTGCCAGCAGCTTACAGGAGAACACCGGGGAGCTGTTTTTT; CDR3: CASSLQENTGELFF
size: .; J: TRBJ2-3; D: .; V: TRBV11-2; DNA: TGTGCCAGCAGCTTAGATCGGTCAGATACGCAGTATTTT; CDR3: CASSLDRSDTQYF
size: .; J: TRBJ2-7; D: TRBD2; V: TRBV6-6; DNA: TGTGCCAGCAGCCCGGCGGCTAGCGGGTCCTACGAGCAGTACTTC; CDR3: CASSPAASGSYEQYF
size: .; J: TRBJ1-2; D: TRBD1; V: TRBV28; DNA: TGTGCCAGCAGACCGGGACAGGGCTATGGCTACACCTTC; CDR3: CASRPGQGYGYTF
size: .; J: TRBJ1-1; D: .; V: TRBV7-7; DNA: TGTGCTAGCAGCTATTCCATGAACACTGAAGCTTTCTTT; CDR3: CASSYSMNTEAFF
size: .; J: TRBJ2-7; D: TRBD1; V: TRBV4-1; DNA: TGCGCCAGCAGCATCGGACAGGGTGACTCCTACGAGCAGTACTTC; CDR3: CASSIGQGDSYEQYF
size: .; J: TRBJ1-4; D: .; V: TRBV28; DNA: TGTGCCAGCGGCCGGGGAATGTATGAAAAACTGTTTTTT; CDR3: CASGRGMYEKLFF
size: .; J: TRBJ2-4; D: .; V: TRBV30; DNA: TGTGCCTGGACAGGGTTCGCCAAAAACATTCAGTACTTC; CDR3: CAWTGFAKNIQYF
size: .; J: TRBJ2-3; D: .; V: TRBV29-1; DNA: TGCAGCGTTGATACGGCCGTGAGCGGTACCGAAGGGGATACGCAGTATTTT; CDR3: CSVDTAVSGTEGDTQYF
size: .; J: TRBJ2-3; D: TRBD1; V: TRBV28; DNA: TGTGCCAGCAGGAGGGACAGGGAATCAGATACGCAGTATTTT; CDR3: CASRRDRESDTQYF
size: .; J: TRBJ2-1; D: .; V: TRBV28; DNA: TGTGCCAGCAGTACGCCGGCGAGGGATGAGCAGTTCTTC; CDR3: CASSTPARDEQFF
size: .; J: TRBJ1-1; D: .; V: TRBV19; DNA: TGTGCCAGTAGAAATTCACAAACCTCCATGGCTTTCTTT; CDR3: CASRNSQTSMAFF
size: few; J: TRBJ2-1; D: TRBD2; V: TRBV7-6; DNA: TGTGCCAGCAGCTTAGTCCTAGCGGGAGTTGAGCAGTTCTTC; CDR3: CASSLVLAGVEQFF
size: .; J: TRBJ2-7; D: TRBD1; V: TRBV6-5; DNA: TGTGCCAGCAGGCGAACAGGGGACTCCTACGAGCAGTACTTC; CDR3: CASRRTGDSYEQYF
size: few; J: TRBJ2-7; D: .; V: TRBV7-9; DNA: TGTGCCAGCGGCTTGGAGGGAAACTACGAGCAGTACTTC; CDR3: CASGLEGNYEQYF
size: .; J: TRBJ2-5; D: .; V: TRBV20-1; DNA: TGCAGTGCTGACGGGGAGACCCAGTACTTC; CDR3: CSADGETQYF
size: few; J: TRBJ2-7; D: TRBD2; V: TRBV7-2; DNA: TGTGCCAGCAGCTTAGATGGCGGGAGTGTTTACGAGCAGTACTTC; CDR3: CASSLDGGSVYEQYF
size: .; J: TRBJ1-1; D: .; V: TRBV5-4; DNA: TGTGCCAGCAGCTTGGGGGCCCTACGAGCTTTCTTT; CDR3: CASSLGALRAFF
size: .; J: TRBJ2-1; D: TRBD2; V: TRBV7-3; DNA: TGTGCCAGCAGCTTAAGTGGCCTAGCGGGAAACGAGCAGTTCTTC; CDR3: CASSLSGLAGNEQFF
size: .; J: TRBJ1-1; D: .; V: TRBV5-1; DNA: TGCGCCAGCAGCTTGGACCAGATGAACACTGAAGCTTTCTTT; CDR3: CASSLDQMNTEAFF
size: .; J: TRBJ1-1; D: .; V: TRBV4-2; DNA: TGTGCCAGCAGCCAAGTGGCGGGAGGAAACACTGAAGCTTTCTTT; CDR3: CASSQVAGGNTEAFF
size: .; J: TRBJ2-7; D: .; V: TRBV11-1; DNA: TGTGCCAGCAGCTTTGGGCAGAACTACGAGCAGTACTTC; CDR3: CASSFGQNYEQYF
size: .; J: TRBJ1-6; D: .; V: TRBV7-9; DNA: TGTGCCAGCAGCTTAGTTGTTGGGCAGGGCCTCCACTTT; CDR3: CASSLVVGQGLHF
size: .; J: TRBJ2-4; D: TRBD2; V: TRBV5-6; DNA: TGTGCCAGCAGCTTGGCCTTGGGGGGAGGGAAAAACATTCAGTACTTC; CDR3: CASSLALGGGKNIQYF
size: .; J: TRBJ1-2; D: TRBD1; V: TRBV19; DNA: TGTGCCAGTACTGTGGACAGGGGAGTAGGGTATGGCTACACCTTC; CDR3: CASTVDRGVGYGYTF